This T cell receptor beta chain was sequenced for a study of blood T cell repertoires in COVID-19. On the study more broadly: Donors in the United States, Italy and Spain gave samples during acute or convalescent COVID-19. PBMCs, B-cell-depleted T cells, or T cells provided the cDNA or gDNA that made up the material.

Methods used by the authors: Scientists estimated how many nucleated cells there were by amplifying reference gene primers. Profiling relied on immunoSEQ multiplex PCR, and the TCRdb table lists in-frame clones only, not all of them. That table furnishes V, J and clone size, whereas the DNA furnished D and trimming. The sample records more than 300,000 clones, approximately 90% being singletons. The specimen sequenced was peripheral blood. This TCR was sampled from a woman between 18 and 29 years old who had recovered from COVID-19.

CDR3 sequence reads: CASSLNGPFSGNTIYF. The CDR3 region has the DNA TGTGCCAGCAGCTTAAATGGCCCGTTCTCTGGAAACACCATATATTTT. The rearrangement joins TRBV7-9 to TRBJ1-3; D is unresolved. CDR1 and CDR2 from the germline V gene are SEHNR and FQNEAQ (reference sequence). V lost 2 bases, J lost 0 bases, and 11 bases lay in between. This CDR3 has 16 amino acids.